This TCR beta chain was documented in a study of T-cell reconstitution after alpha-beta-depleted transplantation in children. Details on this clonotype: The antigen remains unidentified.

V dropped 0 bases and J dropped 8; count of bases not matched to a gene: 9. Per germline, CDR1 LGHNA and CDR2 YSLEER. The CDR3 is made up of 15 amino acids. TCRbeta library construction was performed incorporating unique molecular identifiers. TCRdb processed the PCR reads anew with MiXCR; each CDR3 protein has one entry. The top ten hold less than 15% of the sample, which has fewer than 550,000 distinct CDR3 sequences, over 9.5% seen once. Study results and caveats: Reportedly, only several hundred clones from non-depleted graft cells drove alpha-beta T-cell counts at about two months. At the one-year point after transplant, T-cell counts and TCRbeta diversity were found to come mostly from T cells that had been newly produced. Day-60 TCRbeta diversity that was high in some patients was derived from surviving recipient T cells and thymic progenitors.

Sample: PBMCs, mostly from graft donor cells, taken 180 days after TCRalphabeta/CD19-depleted stem cell transplant. The receptor was isolated from a female patient aged 2 to 10 who had a stem cell transplant for aplastic anemia, so the T cells may come from the graft donor. The chain is built from TRBV4-3 and TRBJ1-2, with TRBD1 matching 7 bases. This CDR3 is CASSQDGAGGSGYTF. CDR3 nucleotides: TGCGCCAGCAGCCAAGATGGGGCAGGGGGAAGCGGCTACACCTTC.